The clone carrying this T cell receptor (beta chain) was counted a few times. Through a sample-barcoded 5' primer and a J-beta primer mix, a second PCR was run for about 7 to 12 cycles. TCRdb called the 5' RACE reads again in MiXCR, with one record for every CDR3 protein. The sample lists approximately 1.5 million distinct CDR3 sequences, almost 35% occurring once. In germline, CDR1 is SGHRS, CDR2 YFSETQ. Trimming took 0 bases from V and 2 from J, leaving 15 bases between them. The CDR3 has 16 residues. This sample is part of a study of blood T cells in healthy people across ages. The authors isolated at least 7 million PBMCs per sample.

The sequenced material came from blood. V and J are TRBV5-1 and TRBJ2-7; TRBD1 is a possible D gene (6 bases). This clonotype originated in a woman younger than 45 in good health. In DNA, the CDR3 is TGCGCCAGCAGCTTGGCCGTACGACAGGAGACCTACGAGCAGTACTTC. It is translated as CASSLAVRQETYEQYF.